This T cell receptor beta chain was captured in a study of cytomegalovirus exposure and HLA in healthy donors. This CDR3 contains 14 residues. Germline lookup yields CDR1 SQVTM and CDR2 ANQGSEA. Primers for the PCR totalled 60 Vbeta and 13 Jbeta. This table comes from immunoSEQ multiplex PCR, and its TCRdb copy is limited to in-frame clones, with some not included. Of approximately 220,000 clones listed, over 80% are singletons. This sequence joins TRBV29-1 and TRBJ2-5; tentatively, D is TRBD1 (8 bases). The J call may be in error: the DNA end matches TRBJ2-7 better. The sequence derives from a boy aged 2 to 10 in good health and CMV-seronegative. The sample taken for sequencing was PBMCs. CDR3 sequence: CSVRGQGGSYEQYF. The CDR3 bases are TGCAGCGTTCGCGGACAGGGCGGGAGCTACGAGCAGTACTTC.